These 3 T cell receptor beta chains were sequenced from one sample in a study of sequential checkpoint blockade in melanoma. Libraries were prepared by immunoSEQ multiplex PCR; TCRdb keeps only in-frame clonotypes and omits some of them. This table holds about 24,000 clones, approximately 78% found once. As for treatment: randomized to nivolumab then ipilimumab (arm A) or the reverse (arm B). The input for sequencing was CD8+ T cells sorted from blood (inferred from file names), taken from a patient given nivolumab and ipilimumab in sequence. Every receptor here comes from a human donor with melanoma.

The rearrangement joins TRBV30 to TRBJ2-1, with 9 bases matching TRBD1. V trimming: 5 bases; J trimming: 9 bases; junction bases outside the gene matches: 5. The CDR3 covers 12 residues. CDR1 is GTSNPN, CDR2 SVGIG, per germline (reference sequence). As DNA, the CDR3 is TGTGCCTGGGAGGGACAGGGCACTGAGCAGTTCTTC. It is translated as CAWEGQGTEQFF.

The rearrangement joins TRBV6-5 to TRBJ2-7, with 10 nucleotides matching TRBD2. Trimming took 4 bases from V and 7 from J; bases not matched to a gene: 7. The CDR3 extends over 14 amino acids. Germline V gene sequence: CDR1 MNHEY, CDR2 SVGAGI. CDR3 in amino acids: CASSSQRGGLEQYF. DNA for the CDR3: TGTGCCAGCAGTTCACAGCGGGGGGGCCTGGAGCAGTACTTC.

The chain uses TRBV7-2 and TRBJ2-5; 14 positions agree with TRBD2. This CDR3 has 17 amino acids. J gave up 4 bases and V 5 bases, and 9 bases lay outside the gene matches. From germline, CDR1 is SGHTA and CDR2 FQGNSA. The CDR3 sequence: CASSKGQTSGGGETQYF. The CDR3 DNA reads as TGTGCCAGCAGCAAGGGACAGACTAGCGGGGGGGGAGAGACCCAGTACTTC.